These 2 T cell receptor beta chains share one sample of origin, sequenced in a study of blood T cell repertoires in COVID-19. The protocol was immunoSEQ multiplex PCR, while the TCRdb copy is restricted to in-frame clones and leaves out a portion. This table has some 220,000 clones, about four fifths appearing once. Sequences were obtained from peripheral blood. These receptors originate from a woman aged 55-70 years with acute or convalescent COVID-19.

V usage is TRBV4-1 and J usage is TRBJ2-7, with D tentatively TRBD1 (5 bases). CDR1 and CDR2 (germline): MGHRA, YSYEKL. The ends were cut back, 0 bases at V and 6 bases at J, with 12 bases in the middle. The CDR3 contains 14 residues. The CDR3 coding sequence is TGCGCCAGCAGCCAAGAGCAGGGTGGGCTCGAGCAGTACTTC. Its translation is CASSQEQGGLEQYF.

The rearrangement joins TRBV19 to TRBJ1-3; a weak D match, TRBD1 (6 bases). This CDR3 spans 13 amino acids. With 7 bases removed from V and 5 bases from J, the gap between germline ends came to 12 bases. Germline CDR1 is LNHDA and CDR2 is SQIVND (reference sequence). The CDR3 nucleotides read TGTGCCAGTAAGCAGGGGACCCGAAACACCATATATTTT. Translation: CASKQGTRNTIYF. Combining the CDR3 with reference TRBV19 and TRBJ1-3 gives the whole variable domain DGGITQSPKYLFRKEGQNVTLSCEQNLNHDAMYWYRQDPGQGLRLIYYSQIVNDFQKGDIAEGYSVSREKKESFPLTVTSAQKNPTAFYLCASKQGTRNTIYFGEGSWLTVV.